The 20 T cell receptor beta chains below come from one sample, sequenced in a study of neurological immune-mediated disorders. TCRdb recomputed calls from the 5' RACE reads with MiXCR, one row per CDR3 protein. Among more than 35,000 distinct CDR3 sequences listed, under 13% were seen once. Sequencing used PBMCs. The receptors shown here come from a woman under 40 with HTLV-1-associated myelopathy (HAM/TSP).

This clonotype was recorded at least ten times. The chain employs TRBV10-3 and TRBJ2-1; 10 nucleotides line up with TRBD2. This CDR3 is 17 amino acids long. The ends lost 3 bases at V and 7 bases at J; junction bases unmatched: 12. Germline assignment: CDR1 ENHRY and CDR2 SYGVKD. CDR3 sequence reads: CAISDQGAGGEGNEQFF. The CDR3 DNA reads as TGTGCCATCAGTGATCAGGGAGCGGGGGGGGAAGGAAATGAGCAGTTCTTC.

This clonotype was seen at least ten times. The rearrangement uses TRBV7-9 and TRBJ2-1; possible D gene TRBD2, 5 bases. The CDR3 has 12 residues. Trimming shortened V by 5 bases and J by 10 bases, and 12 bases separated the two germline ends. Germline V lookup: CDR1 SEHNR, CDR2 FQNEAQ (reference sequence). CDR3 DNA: TGTGCCAGCAGCACCGGGGTTTCGGAGCAGTTCTTC. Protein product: CASSTGVSEQFF.

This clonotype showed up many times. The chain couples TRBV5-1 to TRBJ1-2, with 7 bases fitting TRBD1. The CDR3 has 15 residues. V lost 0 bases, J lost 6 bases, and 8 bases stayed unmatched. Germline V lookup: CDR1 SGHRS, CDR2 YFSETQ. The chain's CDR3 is CASSLDQGEKNGYTF. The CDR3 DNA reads TGCGCCAGCAGCTTGGACCAGGGGGAGAAGAATGGCTACACCTTC.

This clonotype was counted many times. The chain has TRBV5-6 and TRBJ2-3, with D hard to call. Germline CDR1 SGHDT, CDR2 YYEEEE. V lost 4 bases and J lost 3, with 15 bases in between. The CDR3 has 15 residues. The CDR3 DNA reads TGTGCCAGCAGCCTCTTAACAGTCCTGACAGATACGCAGTATTTT. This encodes CASSLLTVLTDTQYF.

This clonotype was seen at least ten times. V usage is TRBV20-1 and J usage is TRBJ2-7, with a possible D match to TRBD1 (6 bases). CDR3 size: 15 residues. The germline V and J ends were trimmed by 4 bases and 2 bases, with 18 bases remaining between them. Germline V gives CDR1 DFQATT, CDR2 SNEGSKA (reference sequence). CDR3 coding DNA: TGCAGTGCTACCACACACAGGGACCTCCCCTACGAGCAGTACTTC. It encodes CSATTHRDLPYEQYF.

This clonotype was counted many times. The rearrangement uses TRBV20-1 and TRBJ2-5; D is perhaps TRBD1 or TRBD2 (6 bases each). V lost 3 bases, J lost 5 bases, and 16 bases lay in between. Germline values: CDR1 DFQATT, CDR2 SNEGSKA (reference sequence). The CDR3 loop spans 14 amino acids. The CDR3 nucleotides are TGCAGTGCTAGTTGGATGGGGGGCGCCGAGACCCAGTACTTC. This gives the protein CSASWMGGAETQYF.

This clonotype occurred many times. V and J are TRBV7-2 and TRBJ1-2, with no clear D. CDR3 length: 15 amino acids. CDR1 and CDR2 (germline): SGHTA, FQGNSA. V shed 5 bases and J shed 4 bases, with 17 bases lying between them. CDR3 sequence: CASSTRNSGFYGYTF. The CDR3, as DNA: TGTGCCAGCAGCACCCGAAACAGTGGGTTCTATGGCTACACCTTC.

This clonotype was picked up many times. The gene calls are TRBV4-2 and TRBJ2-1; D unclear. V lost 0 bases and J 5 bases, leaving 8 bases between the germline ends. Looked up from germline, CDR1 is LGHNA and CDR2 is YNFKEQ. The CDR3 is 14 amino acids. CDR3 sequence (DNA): TGTGCCAGCAGCCAAGAGAAGCTGCACAATGAGCAGTTCTTC. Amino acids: CASSQEKLHNEQFF.

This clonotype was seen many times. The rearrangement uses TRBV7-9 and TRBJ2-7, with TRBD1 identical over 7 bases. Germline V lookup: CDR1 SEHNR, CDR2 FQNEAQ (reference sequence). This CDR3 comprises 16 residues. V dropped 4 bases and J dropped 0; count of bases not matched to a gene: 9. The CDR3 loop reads CASSSPPGQSSYEQYF. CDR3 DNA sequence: TGTGCCAGCAGCTCACCACCGGGACAGAGCTCCTACGAGCAGTACTTC.

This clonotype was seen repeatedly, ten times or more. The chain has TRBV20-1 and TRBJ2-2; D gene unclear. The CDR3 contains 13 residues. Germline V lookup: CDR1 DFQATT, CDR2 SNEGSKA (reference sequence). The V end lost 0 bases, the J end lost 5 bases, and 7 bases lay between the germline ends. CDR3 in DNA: TGCAGTGCTAGAGATTTACGAACCGGGGAGCTGTTTTTT. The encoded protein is CSARDLRTGELFF.

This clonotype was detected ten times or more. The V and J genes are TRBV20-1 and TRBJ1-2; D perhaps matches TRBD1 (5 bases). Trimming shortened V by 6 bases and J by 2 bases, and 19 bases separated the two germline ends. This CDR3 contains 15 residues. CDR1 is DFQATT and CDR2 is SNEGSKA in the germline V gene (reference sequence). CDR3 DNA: TGCAGTGCAAAGAAAACCGGGGCCGGAAACTATGGCTACACCTTC. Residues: CSAKKTGAGNYGYTF.

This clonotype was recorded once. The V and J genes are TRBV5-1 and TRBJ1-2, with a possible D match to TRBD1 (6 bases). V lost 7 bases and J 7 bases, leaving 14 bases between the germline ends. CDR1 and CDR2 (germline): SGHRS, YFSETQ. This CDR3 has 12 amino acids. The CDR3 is CASSRGAGGYTF. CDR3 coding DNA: TGCGCCAGCTCGCGGGGGGCAGGTGGCTACACCTTC. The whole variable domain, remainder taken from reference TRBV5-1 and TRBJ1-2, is KAGVTQTPRYLIKTRGQQVTLSCSPISGHRSVSWYQQTPGQGLQFLFEYFSETQRNKGNFPGRFSGRQFSNSRSEMNVSTLELGDSALYLCASSRGAGGYTFGSGTRLTVV.

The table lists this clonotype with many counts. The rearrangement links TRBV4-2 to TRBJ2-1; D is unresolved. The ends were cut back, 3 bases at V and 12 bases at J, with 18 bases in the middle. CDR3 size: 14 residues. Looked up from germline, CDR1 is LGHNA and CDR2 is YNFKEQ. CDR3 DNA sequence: TGTGCCAGCAGCCAGACCCCCGGCGATCTCGGGCAGTTCTTC. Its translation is CASSQTPGDLGQFF.

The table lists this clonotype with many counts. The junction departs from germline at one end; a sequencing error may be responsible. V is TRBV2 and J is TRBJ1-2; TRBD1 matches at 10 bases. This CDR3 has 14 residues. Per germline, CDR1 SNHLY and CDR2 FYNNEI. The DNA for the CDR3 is TGTGCCAGCAGAGAAGGACAGGGGGGCTATGGCTACACCTTC. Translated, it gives CASREGQGGYGYTF.

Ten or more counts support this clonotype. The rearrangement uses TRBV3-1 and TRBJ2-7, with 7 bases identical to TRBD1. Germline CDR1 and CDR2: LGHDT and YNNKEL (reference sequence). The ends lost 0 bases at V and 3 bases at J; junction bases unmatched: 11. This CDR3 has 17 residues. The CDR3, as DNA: TGTGCCAGCAGCCAAGAGTCTACCGGGACAGATCGCTACGAGCAGTACTTC. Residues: CASSQESTGTDRYEQYF.

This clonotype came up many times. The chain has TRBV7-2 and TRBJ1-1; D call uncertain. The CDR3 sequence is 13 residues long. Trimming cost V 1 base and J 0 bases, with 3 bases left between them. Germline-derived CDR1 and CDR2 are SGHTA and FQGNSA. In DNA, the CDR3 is TGTGCCAGCAGCTTAGTTATGAACACTGAAGCTTTCTTT. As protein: CASSLVMNTEAFF. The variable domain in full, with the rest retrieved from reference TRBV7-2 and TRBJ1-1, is GAGVSQSPSNKVTEKGKDVELRCDPISGHTALYWYRQSLGQGLEFLIYFQGNSAPDKSGLPSDRFSAERTGGSVSTLTIQRTQQEDSAVYLCASSLVMNTEAFFGQGTRLTVV.

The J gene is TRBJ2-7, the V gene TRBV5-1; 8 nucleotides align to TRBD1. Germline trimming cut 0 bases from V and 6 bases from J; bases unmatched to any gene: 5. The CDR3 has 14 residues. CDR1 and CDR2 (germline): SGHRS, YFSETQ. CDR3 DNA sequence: TGCGCCAGCAGCTTGGAGATGGACAGGGTCGAGCAGTACTTC. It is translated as CASSLEMDRVEQYF.

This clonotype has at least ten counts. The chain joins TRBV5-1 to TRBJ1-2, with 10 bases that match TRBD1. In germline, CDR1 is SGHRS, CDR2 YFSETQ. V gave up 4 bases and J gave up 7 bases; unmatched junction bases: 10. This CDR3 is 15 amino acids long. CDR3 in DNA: TGCGCCAGCAGCGAGACGACAGGGGGCATGGGTGGCTACACCTTC. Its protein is CASSETTGGMGGYTF. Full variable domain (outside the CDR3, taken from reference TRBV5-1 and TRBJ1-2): KAGVTQTPRYLIKTRGQQVTLSCSPISGHRSVSWYQQTPGQGLQFLFEYFSETQRNKGNFPGRFSGRQFSNSRSEMNVSTLELGDSALYLCASSETTGGMGGYTFGSGTRLTVV.

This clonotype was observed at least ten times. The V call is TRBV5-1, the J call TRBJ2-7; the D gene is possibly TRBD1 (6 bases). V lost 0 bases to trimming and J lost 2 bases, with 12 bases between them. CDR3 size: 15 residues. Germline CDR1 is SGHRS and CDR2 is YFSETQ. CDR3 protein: CASSLAEDRTYEQYF. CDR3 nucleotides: TGCGCCAGCAGCTTGGCCGAGGACAGAACCTACGAGCAGTACTTC. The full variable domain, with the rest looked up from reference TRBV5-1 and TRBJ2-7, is KAGVTQTPRYLIKTRGQQVTLSCSPISGHRSVSWYQQTPGQGLQFLFEYFSETQRNKGNFPGRFSGRQFSNSRSEMNVSTLELGDSALYLCASSLAEDRTYEQYFGPGTRLTVT.

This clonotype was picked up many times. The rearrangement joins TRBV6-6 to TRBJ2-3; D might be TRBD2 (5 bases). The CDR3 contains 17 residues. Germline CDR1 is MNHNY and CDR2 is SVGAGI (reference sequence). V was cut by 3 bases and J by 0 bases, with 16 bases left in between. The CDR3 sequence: CASSYSRRASSTDTQYF. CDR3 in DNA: TGTGCCAGCAGTTATTCAAGGCGGGCCTCTAGCACAGATACGCAGTATTTT.